This TCR beta chain originates from a study of blood T cell repertoires in COVID-19. Study at large: There were acute and convalescent COVID-19 samples, and they came from the United States, Italy and Spain.

This clone was seen a single time. V gave up 4 bases and J gave up 4 bases; unmatched junction bases: 3. The germline gives CDR1 LNHNV, CDR2 YYDKDF (reference sequence). The CDR3 extends over 15 amino acids. Sequenced by immunoSEQ multiplex PCR; TCRdb stores in-frame clones only, minus some. Seen here are approximately 140,000 clones, roughly 80% observed once, and the top ten hold about 9.3%. This rearrangement joins TRBV15 to TRBJ2-4, with TRBD2 identical over 11 bases. Sequences were obtained from peripheral blood. The receptor was isolated from a woman older than 75 in a cohort sampled during active or convalescent COVID-19. CDR3 region: CATSTGLAAKNIQYF. CDR3 DNA sequence: TGTGCCACCAGCACGGGACTAGCGGCGAAAAACATTCAGTACTTC.